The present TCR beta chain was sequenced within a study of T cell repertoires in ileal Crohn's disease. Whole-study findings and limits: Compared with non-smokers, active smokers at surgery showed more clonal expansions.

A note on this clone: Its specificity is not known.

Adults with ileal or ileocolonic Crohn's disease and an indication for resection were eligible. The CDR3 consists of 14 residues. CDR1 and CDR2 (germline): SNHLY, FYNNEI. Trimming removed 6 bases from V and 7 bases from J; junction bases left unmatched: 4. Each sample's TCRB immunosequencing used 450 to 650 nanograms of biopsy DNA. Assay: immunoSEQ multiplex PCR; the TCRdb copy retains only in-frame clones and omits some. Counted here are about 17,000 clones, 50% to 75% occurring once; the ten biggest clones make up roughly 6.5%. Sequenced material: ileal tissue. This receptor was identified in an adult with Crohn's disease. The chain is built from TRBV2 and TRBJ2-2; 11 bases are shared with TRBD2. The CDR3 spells CASRGLAVNGELFF. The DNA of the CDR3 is TGTGCCAGCAGGGGACTAGCGGTGAACGGGGAGCTGTTTTTT.